This entry describes one TCR beta chain. Its matching antigen is unknown. It was the roughly 130-subject validation cohort, separate from the approximately 670-subject first cohort, to which the donors belonged. Germline V gene sequence: CDR1 SEHNR, CDR2 FQNEAQ (reference sequence). V shed 6 bases, J shed 8 bases, and the junction held 6 bases outside the gene matches. There are 13 residues in the CDR3. The record originates from a study of cytomegalovirus exposure and HLA in healthy donors. As for the study in general: The 95 to 150 validation repertoires used a platform that matched the one used for the roughly 700 first-cohort repertoires, as a later analysis reported.

The study's findings and limits: The listing of 150 to 200 TCR beta chains classed them as cytomegalovirus-associated. Most TCR sequences were seen very rarely across donors, but some public TCRs occurred in many.

The protocol was immunoSEQ multiplex PCR, while the TCRdb copy is restricted to in-frame clones and leaves out a portion. The table has about 170,000 clones, 80% to 90% seen once; the top ten hold 1.4%. The chain employs TRBV7-9 and TRBJ1-2; 10 bases match TRBD1. The sequence was collected from a woman aged 30 to 39 in good health and CMV-seronegative. Sequencing was done on a sample of PBMCs. CDR3 nucleotides: TGTGCCAGCAGGGCCGGGACAGGGGTAGGCTACACCTTC. Protein product: CASRAGTGVGYTF.